This entry describes one TCR beta chain. Its target is not known. The data were taken from a study of shared clonotypes between healthy human individuals. In the original workflow: With immunoSEQ giving junction-only sequences and no quality scores, filtering differed. TCRdb's table, derived via immunoSEQ multiplex PCR, lists solely in-frame clones and lacks some. That table furnishes V, J and clone size, whereas the DNA furnished D and trimming. The sample consists of almost 750,000 clones, just under 75% of them appearing once. The trim removed 2 bases at V and 8 bases at J, leaving 4 bases unmatched. This CDR3 is 14 amino acids long. Germline lookup yields CDR1 MNHEY and CDR2 SMNVEV (reference sequence). Naive CD45RA+ and memory CD45RA-negative subsets were split from CD4+ cells. Study-level findings and limits: Inspection by rarefaction showed sorted-subset sequencing to be incomplete despite large depth. Sampling included only blood; tissue repertoires likely differ.

This TCR came from a woman in her twenties or thirties in good health. The chain couples TRBV27 to TRBJ1-2; 11 bases agree with TRBD1. Sequences were obtained from memory CD4+ T cells sorted from blood. Subset noted: CD45RA-negative fraction. The CDR3 here is CASSLTGQGGGYTF. The CDR3, as DNA: TGTGCCAGCAGTTTAACGGGACAGGGGGGCGGCTACACCTTC.